The clone carrying this T cell receptor beta chain was detected many times. Its antigen is not known. This sample was included in a study of identical twins. Healthy Caucasians were all of the donors. V lost 4 bases and J lost 3, with 16 bases in between. This CDR3 has 15 residues. Germline V gives CDR1 SQVTM, CDR2 ANQGSEA. Points from the study as a whole: Insertions were fewer in abundant cord blood beta clonotypes, whereas memory repertoires showed none of this pattern.

TCRdb called the 5' RACE reads again in MiXCR, with one record for every CDR3 protein. Here the sample spans some 240,000 distinct CDR3 sequences, about 8.3% being singletons. The same specimen was also included in a second study, on yellow fever vaccine responses in identical twins.

This receptor was taken from a woman between 18 and 30 years old in good health. Material for sequencing was CD8+ T cells sorted from blood. The rearrangement links TRBV29-1 to TRBJ2-1, with D tentatively TRBD1 (6 bases). CDR3 in DNA: TGCAGCGTTGGGTGGCTACAGGGTCTCTACAATGAGCAGTTCTTC. Translating it yields CSVGWLQGLYNEQFF.